This T cell receptor beta chain was profiled in a study of T-cell memory formation after mild COVID-19. Trimming pared 7 bases from V and 6 bases from J, leaving 17 bases between. The CDR3 is 14 residues long. Germline lookup yields CDR1 ENHRY and CDR2 SYGVKD. In TCRdb, the 5' RACE reads were re-called with MiXCR into one record per CDR3 protein. This repertoire shows about 320,000 distinct CDR3 sequences, more than 13% found once; its top ten account for roughly 21%. The source of this sequence is a young man who had mild COVID-19 (a few samples of this study predate the infection). Cell type and time point are not known. The rearrangement uses TRBV10-3 and TRBJ2-3; no clear D gene. The sample consisted of PBMCs or a T cell subset sorted from them (not recorded which). CDR3 in DNA: TGTGCCATCACTGAAGTGCCCCAGGCCGATACGCAGTATTTT. Translation gives CAITEVPQADTQYF.